This T cell receptor (beta chain) appears in the sequencing data of a study of blood T cell repertoires in COVID-19. Overall study: The analysed material was cDNA or gDNA that came from T cells, B-cell-depleted T cells, or PBMCs.

V was trimmed by 1 base and J by 0 bases, leaving 4 bases between them. Germline CDR1 and CDR2: SEHNR and FQNEAQ (reference sequence). CDR3 length: 13 residues. The table came from immunoSEQ multiplex PCR; TCRdb's copy has only in-frame clones and leaves some out. The sample includes about 380,000 clones, almost 90% of them seen just once. V is TRBV7-9 and J is TRBJ2-7, with D uncertain. Sequencing used peripheral blood. The sequence was collected from a man younger than 35 with active or convalescent COVID-19. This CDR3 is CASSLVSSYEQYF. CDR3 sequence (DNA): TGTGCCAGCAGCTTAGTCAGCTCCTACGAGCAGTACTTC.